This T cell receptor beta chain was sequenced during a study of post-analysis software for immune sequencing data. About the study: Relapsing-remitting, secondary progressive and progressive-relapsing forms made up the multiple sclerosis disease courses. Findings of the study overall: Samples made in the same batch grouped tightly together by F measure. A handful of TRBV segments were significantly more frequent in patients than in controls. TRBV5-6, TRBV5-1 and TRBV20-1 were among these segments. The normalized Chao1 diversity of multiple sclerosis patients was significantly lower than that of controls.

Unique molecular identifiers were carried by the TCR beta cDNA libraries. T cells numbering roughly 1 to 10 million gave rise to 400,000 to 550,000 cDNA molecules. TCRdb re-called the PCR reads through MiXCR, storing one row per CDR3 protein. The table includes 250,000 to 300,000 distinct CDR3 sequences, about 40% detected once. V dropped 7 bases and J dropped 3; count of bases not matched to a gene: 12. Looked up from germline, CDR1 is DFQATT and CDR2 is SNEGSKA (reference sequence). This CDR3 has 15 amino acids. This clonotype showed up just a few times. The antigen is not known. This TCR derives from a girl aged 10 to 17 with multiple sclerosis. Sequenced input: blood. The rearrangement links TRBV20-1 to TRBJ2-1; 7 bases map to TRBD2. The CDR3 nucleotides are TGCAGTGTCAGCAGAGGCGGGACTATCTACAATGAGCAGTTCTTC. Amino acids: CSVSRGGTIYNEQFF.